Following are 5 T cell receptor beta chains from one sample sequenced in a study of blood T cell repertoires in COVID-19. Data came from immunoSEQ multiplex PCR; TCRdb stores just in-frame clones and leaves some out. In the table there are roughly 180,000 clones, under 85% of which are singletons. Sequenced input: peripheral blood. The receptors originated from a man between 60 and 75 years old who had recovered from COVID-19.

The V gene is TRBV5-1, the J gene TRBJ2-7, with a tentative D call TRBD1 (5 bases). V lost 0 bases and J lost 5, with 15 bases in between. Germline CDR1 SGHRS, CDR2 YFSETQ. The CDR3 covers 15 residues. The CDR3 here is CASSLVGQGEDEQYF. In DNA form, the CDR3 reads TGCGCCAGCAGCTTGGTAGGGCAGGGTGAGGACGAGCAGTACTTC.

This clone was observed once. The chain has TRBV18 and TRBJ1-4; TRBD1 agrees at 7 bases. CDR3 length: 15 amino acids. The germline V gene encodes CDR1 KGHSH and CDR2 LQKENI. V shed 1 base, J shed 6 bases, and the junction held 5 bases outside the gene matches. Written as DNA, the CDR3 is TGTGCCAGCTCACCACTGAGGGGGCCAGATGAAAAACTGTTTTTT. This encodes CASSPLRGPDEKLFF. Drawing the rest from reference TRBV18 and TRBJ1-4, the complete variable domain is NAGVMQNPRHLVRRRGQEARLRCSPMKGHSHVYWYRQLPEEGLKFMVYLQKENIIDESGMPKERFSAEFPKEGPSILRIQQVVRGDSAAYFCASSPLRGPDEKLFFGSGTQLSVL.

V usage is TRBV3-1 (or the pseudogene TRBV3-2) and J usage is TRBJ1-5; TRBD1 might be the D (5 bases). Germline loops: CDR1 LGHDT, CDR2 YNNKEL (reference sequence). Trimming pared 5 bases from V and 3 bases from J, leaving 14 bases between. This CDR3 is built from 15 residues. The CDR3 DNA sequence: TGTGCCAGCAGCTACGATACAGGTCACAATCAGCCCCAGCATTTT. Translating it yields CASSYDTGHNQPQHF.

The CDR3 nucleotides are TGTGCCAGCAGCCCGAGGGGCGGGGGCGTCTATGGGGCCAACGTCCTGACTTTC. Translating gives CASSPRGGGVYGANVLTF. The V and J genes are TRBV3-1 (or the pseudogene TRBV3-2) and TRBJ2-6; D is perhaps TRBD2 (7 bases). V lost 4 bases, J lost 3 bases, and 19 bases lay in between. Germline V gene data show CDR1 as LGHDT and CDR2 as YNNKEL (reference sequence). The CDR3 totals 18 residues.

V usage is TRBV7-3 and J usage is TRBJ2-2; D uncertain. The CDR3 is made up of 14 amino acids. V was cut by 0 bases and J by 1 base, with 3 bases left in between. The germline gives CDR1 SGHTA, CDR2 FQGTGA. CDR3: CASSLTRNTGELFF. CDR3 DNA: TGTGCCAGCAGCTTAACCAGGAACACCGGGGAGCTGTTTTTT.